This TCR beta chain was profiled in a study of human T cells and chemical hapten exposure. The table lists this clonotype with a few counts. Time point meaning: patch test 2, 6 weeks after DPC sensitization. The treatment is: therapeutic diphenylcyclopropenone sensitization with weekly scalp DPC. TCRdb recomputed calls from the RACE reads with MiXCR, one row per CDR3 protein. This table holds 96,000 or so distinct CDR3 sequences, approximately 8.6% found once. This CDR3 spans 17 amino acids. Germline CDR1 and CDR2: MNHEY and SVGAGI. The trim removed 5 bases at V and 2 bases at J, leaving 9 bases unmatched.

The clonotype comes from a middle-aged woman with alopecia areata. Some clones in this sample may be carry-over from other donors' samples. The V gene is TRBV6-5, the J gene TRBJ2-3; 11 bases align to TRBD2. Sequencing used whole blood, obtained in connection with sensitization to the hapten diphenylcyclopropenone (DPC). In nucleotides, the CDR3 is TGTGCCAGCAGTCCACACCTTAGCGGGAGGGCCACAGATACGCAGTATTTT. Amino acids: CASSPHLSGRATDTQYF.